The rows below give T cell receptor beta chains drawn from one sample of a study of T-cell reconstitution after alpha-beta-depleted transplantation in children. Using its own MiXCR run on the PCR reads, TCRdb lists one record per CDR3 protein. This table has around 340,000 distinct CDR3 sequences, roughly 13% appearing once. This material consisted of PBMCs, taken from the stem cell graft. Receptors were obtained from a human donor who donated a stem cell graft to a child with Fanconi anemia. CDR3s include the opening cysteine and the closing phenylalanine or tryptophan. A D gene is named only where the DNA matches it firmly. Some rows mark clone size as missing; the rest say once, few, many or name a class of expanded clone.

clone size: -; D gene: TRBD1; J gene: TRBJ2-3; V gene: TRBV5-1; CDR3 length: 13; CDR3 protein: CASSWDSPDTQYF; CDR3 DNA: TGCGCCAGCAGCTGGGACAGTCCAGATACGCAGTATTTT
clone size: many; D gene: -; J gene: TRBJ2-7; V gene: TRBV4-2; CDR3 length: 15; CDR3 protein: CASSQGGAATYEQYF; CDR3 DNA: TGTGCCAGCAGCCAAGGGGGCGCCGCCACCTACGAGCAGTACTTC
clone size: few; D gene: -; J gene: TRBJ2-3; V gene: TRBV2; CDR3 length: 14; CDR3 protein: CASSDQGHTDTQYF; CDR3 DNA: TGTGCCAGCAGTGATCAGGGGCACACAGATACGCAGTATTTT
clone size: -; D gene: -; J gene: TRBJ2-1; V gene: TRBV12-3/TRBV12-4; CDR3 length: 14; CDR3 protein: CASRPGKLLDEQFF; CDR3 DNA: TGTGCCAGCAGACCGGGTAAATTGCTGGATGAGCAGTTCTTC
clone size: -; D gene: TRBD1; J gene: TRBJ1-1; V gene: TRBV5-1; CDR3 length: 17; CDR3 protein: CASSLAPEGQGATEAFF; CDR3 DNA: TGCGCCAGCAGCTTGGCTCCCGAGGGACAGGGGGCGACTGAAGCTTTCTTT
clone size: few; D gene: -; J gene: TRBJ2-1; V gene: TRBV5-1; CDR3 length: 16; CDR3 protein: CASSLNGISSYNEQFF; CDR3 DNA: TGCGCCAGCAGCTTGAATGGGATCAGCTCCTACAATGAGCAGTTCTTC
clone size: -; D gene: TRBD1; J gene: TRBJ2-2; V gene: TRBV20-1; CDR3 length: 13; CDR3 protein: CSARQGLTGELFF; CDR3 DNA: TGCAGTGCGAGACAGGGATTGACCGGGGAGCTGTTTTTT
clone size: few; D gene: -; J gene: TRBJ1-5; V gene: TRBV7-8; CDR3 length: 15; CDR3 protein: CASSRQTIREEPQHF; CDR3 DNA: TGTGCCAGCAGCCGACAAACCATTAGGGAGGAGCCCCAGCATTTT
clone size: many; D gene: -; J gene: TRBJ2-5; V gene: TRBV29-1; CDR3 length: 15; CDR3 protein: CSVAEGTSLEETQYF; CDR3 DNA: TGCAGCGTCGCCGAGGGCACCTCTCTTGAAGAGACCCAGTACTTC
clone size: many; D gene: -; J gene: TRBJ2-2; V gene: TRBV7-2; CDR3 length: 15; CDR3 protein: CASSLGYANTGELFF; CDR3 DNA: TGTGCCAGCAGCTTAGGATACGCCAACACCGGGGAGCTGTTTTTT
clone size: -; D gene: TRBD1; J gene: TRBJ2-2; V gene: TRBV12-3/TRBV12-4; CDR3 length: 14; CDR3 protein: CASILTGTTGELFF; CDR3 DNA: TGTGCCAGCATTCTGACAGGGACGACCGGGGAGCTGTTTTTT
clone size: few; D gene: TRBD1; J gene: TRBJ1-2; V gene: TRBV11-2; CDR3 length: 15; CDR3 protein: CASSLVPGGNYGYTF; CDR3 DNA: TGTGCCAGCAGCTTAGTACCAGGGGGAAACTATGGCTACACCTTC
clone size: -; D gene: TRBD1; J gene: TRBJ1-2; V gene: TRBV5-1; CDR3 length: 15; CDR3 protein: CASTWSGQESYGYTF; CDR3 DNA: TGCGCCAGCACCTGGTCGGGACAGGAAAGCTATGGCTACACCTTC
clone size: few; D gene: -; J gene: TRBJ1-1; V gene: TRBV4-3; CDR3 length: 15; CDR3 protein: CASSQLVGLNTEAFF; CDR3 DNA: TGCGCCAGCAGCCAACTCGTAGGGTTGAACACTGAAGCTTTCTTT
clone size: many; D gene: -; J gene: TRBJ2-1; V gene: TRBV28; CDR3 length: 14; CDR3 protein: CAGSPGRNYNEQFF; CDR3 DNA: TGTGCCGGATCCCCGGGACGGAACTACAATGAGCAGTTCTTC
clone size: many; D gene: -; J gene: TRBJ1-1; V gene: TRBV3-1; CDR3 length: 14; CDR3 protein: CASSQFTQGTEAFF; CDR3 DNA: TGTGCCAGCAGCCAATTCACCCAGGGCACTGAAGCTTTCTTT
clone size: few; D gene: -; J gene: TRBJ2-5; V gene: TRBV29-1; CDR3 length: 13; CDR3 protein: CSVDRGIQETQYF; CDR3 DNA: TGCAGCGTTGATCGCGGGATCCAAGAGACCCAGTACTTC
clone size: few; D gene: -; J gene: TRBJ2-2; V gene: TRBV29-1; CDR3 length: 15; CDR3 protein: CSARNRGALTGELFF; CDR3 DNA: TGCAGCGCGAGGAACCGGGGAGCGCTTACCGGGGAGCTGTTTTTT
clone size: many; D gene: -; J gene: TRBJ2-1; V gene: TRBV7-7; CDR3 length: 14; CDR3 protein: CASSLKEGSGEQFF; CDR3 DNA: TGTGCTAGCAGCTTAAAGGAGGGTTCGGGTGAGCAGTTCTTC
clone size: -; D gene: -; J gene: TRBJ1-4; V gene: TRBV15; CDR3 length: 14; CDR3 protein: CATSRGGDNEKLFF; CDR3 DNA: TGTGCCACCAGCAGAGGTGGAGATAATGAAAAACTGTTTTTT
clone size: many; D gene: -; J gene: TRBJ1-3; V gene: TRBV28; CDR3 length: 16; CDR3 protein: CASSSLDVSSGNTIYF; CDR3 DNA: TGTGCCAGCAGTTCTCTCGACGTCAGTTCAGGAAACACCATATATTTT
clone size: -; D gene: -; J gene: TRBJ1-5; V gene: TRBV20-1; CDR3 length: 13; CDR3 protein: CSARPDNNQPQHF; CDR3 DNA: TGCAGTGCTAGACCGGACAACAATCAGCCCCAGCATTTT
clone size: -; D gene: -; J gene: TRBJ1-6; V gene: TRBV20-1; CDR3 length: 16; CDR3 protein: CSARVGSNSYNSPLHF; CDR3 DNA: TGCAGTGCTAGAGTTGGATCTAATTCCTATAATTCACCCCTCCACTTT
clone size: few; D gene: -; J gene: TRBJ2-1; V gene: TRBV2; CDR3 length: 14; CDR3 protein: CASNEGTGYNEQFF; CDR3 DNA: TGTGCCAGCAATGAAGGGACTGGGTACAATGAGCAGTTCTTC
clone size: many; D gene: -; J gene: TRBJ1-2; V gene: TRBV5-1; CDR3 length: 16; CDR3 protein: CASSSSGDVHPSGYTF; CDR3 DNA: TGCGCCAGCAGCTCATCCGGGGACGTCCATCCCTCCGGCTACACCTTC
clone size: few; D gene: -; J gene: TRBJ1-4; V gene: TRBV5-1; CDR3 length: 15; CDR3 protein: CASSPGTLGNEKLFF; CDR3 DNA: TGCGCCAGCAGCCCCGGGACCCTGGGGAATGAAAAACTGTTTTTT
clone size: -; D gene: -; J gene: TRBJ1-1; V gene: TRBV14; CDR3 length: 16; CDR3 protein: CASSLTPHAVNTEAFF; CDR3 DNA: TGTGCCAGCAGCCTGACTCCTCACGCCGTAAACACTGAAGCTTTCTTT
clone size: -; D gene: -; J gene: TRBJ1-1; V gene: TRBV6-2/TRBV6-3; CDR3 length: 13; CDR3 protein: CASSYIMNTEAFF; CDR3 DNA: TGTGCCAGCAGTTACATCATGAACACTGAAGCTTTCTTT
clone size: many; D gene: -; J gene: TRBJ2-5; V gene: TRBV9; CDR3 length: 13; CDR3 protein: CASSPRMGETQYF; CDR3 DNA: TGTGCCAGCAGCCCTCGAATGGGAGAGACCCAGTACTTC
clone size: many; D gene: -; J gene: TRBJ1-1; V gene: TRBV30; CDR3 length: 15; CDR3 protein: CAWSVDGRLGTEAFF; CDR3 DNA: TGTGCCTGGAGTGTAGATGGACGGCTGGGCACTGAAGCTTTCTTT
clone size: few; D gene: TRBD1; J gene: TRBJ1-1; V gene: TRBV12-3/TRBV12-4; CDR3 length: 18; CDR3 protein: CASRTGDRGLGLNTEAFF; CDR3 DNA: TGTGCCAGCAGAACTGGGGACAGGGGGCTGGGATTGAACACTGAAGCTTTCTTT
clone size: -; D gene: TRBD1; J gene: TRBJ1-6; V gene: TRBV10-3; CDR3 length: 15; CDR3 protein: CAISESFDRASPLHF; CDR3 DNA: TGTGCCATCAGTGAGTCGTTCGACAGGGCCTCACCCCTCCACTTT
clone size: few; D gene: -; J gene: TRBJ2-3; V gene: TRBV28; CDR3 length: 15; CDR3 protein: CASSLRGGPTDTQYF; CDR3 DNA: TGTGCCAGCAGCCTCAGGGGGGGCCCCACAGATACGCAGTATTTT
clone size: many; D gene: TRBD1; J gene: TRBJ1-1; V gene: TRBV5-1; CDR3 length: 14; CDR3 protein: CASTLMTGTTEAFF; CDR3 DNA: TGCGCCAGCACCCTAATGACAGGGACGACTGAAGCTTTCTTT